This T cell receptor (beta chain) was observed in a study of T cell responses to AZD1222 COVID-19 vaccine. The CDR3 is 14 residues long. Between the trimmed V and J ends, which lost 4 bases and 2 bases, there was a span of 11 bases. CDR1 is SGHDT and CDR2 is YYEEEE in the germline V gene. Whole-study results and caveats: Recipients of two AZD1222 doses showed rising Spike-specific TCR breadth and depth. Spike-spanning, vaccine-associated CD4 TCRs were dominant at 160-218 and 743-854. Reports indicate that nearly half of spike-specific TCRs are directed at unmutated variant regions. Clonal diversity was possibly underestimated; the donors were predominantly white British and more often female.

Profiling relied on immunoSEQ multiplex PCR, and the TCRdb table lists in-frame clones only, not all of them. The table includes about 150,000 clones, 90% to 95% detected once. This clone was observed a few times. As yet, its antigen is unknown. The sequences come from peripheral blood, collected on day 0 of AZD1222 vaccination. The sequence came from an adult in good health. The chain combines TRBV5-6 with TRBJ2-3; D call uncertain. The CDR3 reads CASSHLGYTDTQYF. The CDR3 nucleotides read TGTGCCAGCAGCCACTTAGGGTACACAGATACGCAGTATTTT.